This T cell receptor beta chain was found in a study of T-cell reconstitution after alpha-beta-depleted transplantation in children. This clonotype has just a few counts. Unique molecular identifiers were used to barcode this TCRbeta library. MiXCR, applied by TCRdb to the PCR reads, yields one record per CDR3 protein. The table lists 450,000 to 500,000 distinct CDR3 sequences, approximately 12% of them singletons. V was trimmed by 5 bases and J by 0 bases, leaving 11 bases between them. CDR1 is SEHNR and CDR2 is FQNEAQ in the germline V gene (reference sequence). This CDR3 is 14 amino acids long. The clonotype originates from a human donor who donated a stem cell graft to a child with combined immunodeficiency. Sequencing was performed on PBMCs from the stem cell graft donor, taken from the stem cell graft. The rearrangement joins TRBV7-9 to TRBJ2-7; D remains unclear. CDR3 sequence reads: CASSPRVRSYEQYF. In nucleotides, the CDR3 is TGTGCCAGCAGCCCCCGAGTCCGCTCCTACGAGCAGTACTTC.